These 8 T cell receptor beta chains came from one sample sequenced in a study of blood T cell repertoires in COVID-19. Profiling relied on immunoSEQ multiplex PCR, and the TCRdb table lists in-frame clones only, not all of them. This repertoire shows 150,000 to 200,000 clones, 80% found once; its top ten account for around 6.1%. The sample consisted of PBMCs or T cells enriched from blood (not recorded which). Source of these receptors: a man aged 35 to 55 who had recovered from COVID-19.

This clone was recorded once. The chain links TRBV19 to TRBJ1-1; 7 bases match TRBD1. With V trimmed by 2 bases and J by 0 bases, 3 bases remained unmatched. In germline, CDR1 is LNHDA, CDR2 SQIVND (reference sequence). There are 15 residues in the CDR3. The CDR3 spells CASSINTGVNTEAFF. The CDR3 DNA reads TGTGCCAGTAGTATAAATACAGGGGTGAACACTGAAGCTTTCTTT.

The genes are TRBV5-1 and TRBJ2-3, with 7 bases fitting TRBD2. The V and J ends lost 1 base and 3 bases, in that order; junction bases with no gene match: 8. Germline CDR1 is SGHRS and CDR2 is YFSETQ. This CDR3 has 16 residues. The CDR3 nucleotides are TGCGCCAGCAGCTTGAAGTGGGGGGGTTTGACAGATACGCAGTATTTT. This encodes CASSLKWGGLTDTQYF.

This chain uses TRBV2 with TRBJ1-1; 11 bases are a match to TRBD1. The CDR3 is made up of 14 amino acids. V gave up 6 bases and J gave up 6 bases; unmatched junction bases: 6. The V gene's germline CDR1 is SNHLY and CDR2 FYNNEI. The DNA of the CDR3 is TGTGCCAGCAGGAGGACAGGGGGCGAAGCTGAAGCTTTCTTT. Amino acid sequence: CASRRTGGEAEAFF.

The chain has TRBV5-1 and TRBJ2-5; 10 bases agree with TRBD2. The CDR3 has 16 residues. Germline V lookup: CDR1 SGHRS, CDR2 YFSETQ. The trim removed 0 bases at V and 1 base at J, leaving 3 bases unmatched. CDR3 nucleotide sequence: TGCGCCAGCAGCTTGGGGGCTAGCGGGGGCCAAGAGACCCAGTACTTC. Amino acids: CASSLGASGGQETQYF.

V usage is TRBV18 and J usage is TRBJ1-2; 10 nucleotides line up with TRBD1. Unmatched junction bases numbered 12, after V lost 2 bases and J lost 6 bases. Germline V CDR1 and CDR2: KGHSH, LQKENI. The CDR3 totals 17 residues. The CDR3, as DNA: TGTGCCAGCTCACCAATTTCGTCTGGGACAGGGGATCATGGCTACACCTTC. Protein sequence: CASSPISSGTGDHGYTF.

The chain has TRBV7-9 and TRBJ1-5; the D is unclear. Germline CDR1 reads SEHNR; CDR2 reads FQNEAQ (reference sequence). This CDR3 has 15 amino acids. Trimming took 2 bases from V and 0 from J, leaving 8 bases between them. CDR3 loop: CASSLMADSNQPQHF. The CDR3 DNA reads as TGTGCCAGCAGCTTAATGGCGGATAGCAATCAGCCCCAGCATTTT.

This rearrangement joins TRBV29-1 to TRBJ2-5; TRBD2 matches 7 bases. V shed 5 bases and J 4 bases; nucleotides not matched to a gene: 13. Germline V gene lookup returns CDR1 SQVTM and CDR2 ANQGSEA. The CDR3 contains 15 residues. Written as DNA, the CDR3 is TGCAGCGTTATCCCCCTGGTTGGGGGGGGAGAGACCCAGTACTTC. Translating it yields CSVIPLVGGGETQYF.

The chain joins TRBV6-5 to TRBJ1-2, with 7 nucleotides matching TRBD1. Germline-derived CDR1 and CDR2 are MNHEY and SVGAGI. The length of the CDR3 is 13 residues. The J segment lost 7 bases and the V segment lost 6 bases, leaving 8 bases of the junction unmatched. This CDR3 reads CASSTTGFGGYTF. The CDR3 bases are TGTGCCAGCAGCACGACAGGGTTTGGTGGCTACACCTTC.